Given below is one TCR beta chain in context. This sample was included in a study of blood T cells in healthy people across ages. Next came a second PCR, run for roughly 6 to 11 cycles, which used a sample-barcoded 5' primer along with a J-beta primer mix. TCRdb fed the 5' RACE reads into MiXCR, producing one record per CDR3 protein. The sample has some 1.4 million distinct CDR3 sequences, around 39% seen once. Germline-derived CDR1 and CDR2 are ENHRY and SYGVKD. The CDR3 covers 17 residues. The TCR originated in a woman aged 18-29 years in good health. The material sequenced was blood. V is TRBV10-3 and J is TRBJ2-7; 8 positions match TRBD1. The end of the DNA aligns better with TRBJ2-5, so the J call may be wrong. In DNA, the CDR3 is TGTGCCATCAGTGGGTCGCACTTCCAGGGGGCCGGAGAGACCCAGTACTTC. It translates to CAISGSHFQGAGETQYF.